The 14 T cell receptor beta chains reported below all come from one sample, sequenced in a study of human T cells and chemical hapten exposure listed by TCRdb under 2021. Libraries were prepared through RACE. Sequencing relied on a NextSeq 500. TCRdb reprocessing: public reads trimmed at Q25 with fastp, clones called with MiXCR, in-frame beta chains kept. Each CDR3 protein gets just one entry, which takes the most common genes and DNA from the rows behind it. The sample includes 200,000 to 300,000 distinct CDR3 sequences, with about 9% observed a single time. The leading ten clones occupy roughly 2.5% of the sample. This sample's time point label indicates: pre-sensitization, week 0. The treatment or condition label on this specimen signifies: therapeutic diphenylcyclopropenone sensitization with weekly scalp DPC. The starting material was whole blood, obtained in connection with sensitization to the hapten diphenylcyclopropenone (DPC). The receptors here all came from a woman in her forties with alopecia areata. Some clones in this sample may be carry-over from other donors' samples.

This clonotype was counted many times. The CDR3 loop reads CASSLEPALSGNTIYF. CDR3 bases: TGTGCCAGCAGCTTAGAACCAGCACTCTCTGGAAACACCATATATTTT. The gene calls are TRBV7-2 and TRBJ1-3; no definite D call. Germline values: CDR1 SGHTA, CDR2 FQGNSA. The CDR3 runs 16 residues. V was pared by 1 base and J by 0 bases, with 10 bases between.

This sequence joins TRBV7-2 and TRBJ1-1, with D unresolved. This CDR3 contains 14 residues. V was trimmed by 5 bases and J by 0 bases, leaving 10 bases between them. CDR1 is SGHTA and CDR2 is FQGNSA in the germline V gene. The CDR3, as DNA: TGTGCCAGCAGCCCGGCGGCAATGAACACTGAAGCTTTCTTT. This translates into CASSPAAMNTEAFF.

This clonotype was observed a handful of times. This rearrangement joins TRBV10-3 to TRBJ2-7; maybe TRBD1 (5 bases). Germline CDR1 is ENHRY and CDR2 is SYGVKD. V was trimmed by 4 bases and J by 1 base, leaving 11 bases between them. The CDR3 consists of 14 residues. Here the CDR3 reads CAISGQSNSYEQYF. The CDR3 nucleotides are TGTGCCATCAGTGGACAGTCGAATTCCTACGAGCAGTACTTC.

CDR3 DNA: TGTGCCAGCTCAATCACTAGCGGGAGAAACACCGGGGAGCTGTTTTTT. This codes for CASSITSGRNTGELFF. This sequence joins TRBV18 and TRBJ2-2; 11 nucleotides agree with TRBD2. The CDR3 is 16 amino acids. V lost 5 bases, J lost 2 bases, and 4 bases stayed unmatched. The germline V gene encodes CDR1 KGHSH and CDR2 LQKENI.

This rearrangement joins TRBV6-6 to TRBJ2-2; D might be TRBD2 (5 bases). The CDR3 contains 16 residues. The germline V gene encodes CDR1 MNHNY and CDR2 SVGAGI (reference sequence). V was pared by 7 bases and J by 4 bases, with 19 bases between. The CDR3 region is CASIEQGGGRTGELFF. The DNA of the CDR3 is TGTGCCAGCATCGAACAAGGAGGCGGGCGCACCGGGGAGCTGTTTTTT.

The chain recombines TRBV27 with TRBJ1-1, with 7 bases matching TRBD1. Germline V lookup: CDR1 MNHEY, CDR2 SMNVEV (reference sequence). The CDR3 length is 14 residues. After removal of 3 bases from V and 7 bases from J, the junction contained 8 bases not matched to a gene. CDR3 amino acids: CASSFRSRGDEAFF. CDR3 in DNA: TGTGCCAGCAGTTTCCGTTCCAGGGGGGATGAAGCTTTCTTT.

This clonotype was recorded many times. This chain uses TRBV3-1 with TRBJ2-5; D may be TRBD2 (5 bases). The V gene's germline CDR1 is LGHDT and CDR2 YNNKEL (reference sequence). CDR3 length equals 15 residues. Trimming took off 1 base at V and 9 bases at J, with 18 bases between the two ends. CDR3 loop: CASSQGGLPSGAQYF. The CDR3 DNA sequence: TGTGCCAGCAGCCAAGGAGGATTGCCATCCGGGGCCCAGTACTTC.

This clonotype was recorded a few times. V usage is TRBV6-6 and J usage is TRBJ1-2; tentative D call: TRBD1 (6 bases). Germline V gene data show CDR1 as MNHNY and CDR2 as SVGAGI (reference sequence). The CDR3 has 13 amino acids. Trimming took off 4 bases at V and 5 bases at J, with 11 bases between the two ends. CDR3 in amino acids: CASSSLQGYGYTF. For the CDR3, the DNA is TGTGCCAGCAGTTCGCTACAGGGTTATGGCTACACCTTC.

This clonotype occurred a few times. The chain uses TRBV6-2 or TRBV6-3 and TRBJ2-1; TRBD1 aligns across 7 bases. The ends lost 5 bases at V and 8 bases at J; junction bases unmatched: 12. The CDR3 totals 15 residues. The germline V gene has CDR1 MNHEY and CDR2 SVGEGT. The CDR3 bases are TGTGCCAGCAGTCCCGACCCGACAGGGCTCGATGAGCAGTTCTTC. It specifies CASSPDPTGLDEQFF.

V usage is TRBV28 and J usage is TRBJ2-3, with no clear D. V was pared by 7 bases and J by 6 bases, with 11 bases between. The CDR3 is 12 amino acids. CDR1 is MDHEN, CDR2 SYDVKM, per germline. DNA for the CDR3: TGTGCCAGCAAGGCGAGTCTGGATACGCAGTATTTT. Amino acid sequence: CASKASLDTQYF.

In this sample, this clonotype turned up a few times. The gene calls are TRBV7-2 and TRBJ2-4; D is unresolved. The germline V gene encodes CDR1 SGHTA and CDR2 FQGNSA. The germline V and J ends were trimmed by 4 bases and 9 bases, with 19 bases remaining between them. This CDR3 is 15 amino acids long. The CDR3 loop reads CASSSRRGVVGIQYF. CDR3 sequence (DNA): TGTGCCAGCAGCTCCCGTAGAGGTGTAGTCGGCATTCAGTACTTC.

In its sample, this clonotype was seen a few times. This chain links TRBV28 with TRBJ2-4; tentatively, D is TRBD2 (6 bases). Deletions cut 3 bases from V and 8 bases from J, with 17 bases between. The germline gives CDR1 MDHEN, CDR2 SYDVKM. The CDR3 is made up of 15 amino acids. The CDR3, as DNA: TGTGCCAGCAGTTTGGGGACTCATGGGGGACACATTCAGTACTTC. Translated, it gives CASSLGTHGGHIQYF.

The V and J genes are TRBV28 and TRBJ1-6; unclear D gene. The CDR3 extends over 15 amino acids. The germline gives CDR1 MDHEN, CDR2 SYDVKM. V was pared by 4 bases and J by 8 bases, with 15 bases between. Here the CDR3 reads CASSSISTRDSPLHF. The CDR3, as DNA: TGTGCCAGCAGTTCGATCTCTACACGGGATTCACCCCTCCACTTT.

At least ten counts were recorded for this clonotype. The chain is built from TRBV6-2 or TRBV6-3 and TRBJ1-5; D gene ambiguous. The CDR3 contains 18 residues. Trimming stripped 6 bases from V and 0 bases from J, with 21 bases between. Germline assignment: CDR1 MNHEY and CDR2 SVGEGT. CDR3 nucleotides: TGTGCCAGCAGATCTTTATCAGCTCCGGGCCTTAGCAATCAGCCCCAGCATTTT. Translation: CASRSLSAPGLSNQPQHF.